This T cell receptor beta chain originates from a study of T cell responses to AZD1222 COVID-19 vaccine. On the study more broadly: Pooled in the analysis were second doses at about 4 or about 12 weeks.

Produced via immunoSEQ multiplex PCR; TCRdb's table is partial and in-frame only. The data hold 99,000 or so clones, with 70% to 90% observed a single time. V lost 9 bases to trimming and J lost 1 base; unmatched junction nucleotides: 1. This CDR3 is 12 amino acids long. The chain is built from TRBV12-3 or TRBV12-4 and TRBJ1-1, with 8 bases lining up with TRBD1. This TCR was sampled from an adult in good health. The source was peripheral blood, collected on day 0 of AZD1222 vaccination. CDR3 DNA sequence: TGTGCCAGTGGGACAGGGAACACTGAAGCTTTCTTT. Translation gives CASGTGNTEAFF.